Listed below are T cell receptor beta chains from one sample, sequenced in a study of CD8 T cells in ankylosing spondylitis. TCRdb ran MiXCR on the 5' RACE reads and lists one entry per CDR3 protein. Here the sample spans 85,000 to 100,000 distinct CDR3 sequences, about 9.1% being singletons. What was sequenced was blood, either unsorted or a sorted T cell fraction (not recorded which). Receptors originate from a male donor with ankylosing spondylitis or in good health (not recorded which). The CDR3 runs from the conserved cysteine through the conserved F or W. D genes are given only for firm matches. Size tells how often a clone was seen (once, few, many) or the class of an expanded clone, and some rows leave it out.

j_gene,d_gene,abundance,v_gene,CDR3aa,CDR3nt
TRBJ1-2,NA,few,TRBV14,CASSQDFEDLTRYGYTF,TGTGCCAGCAGCCAAGATTTTGAAGACCTAACGCGCTATGGCTACACCTTC
TRBJ1-5,NA,many,TRBV23-1,CASSRRGLAEWAQHF,TGCGCCAGCAGTCGGCGGGGTCTCGCCGAATGGGCCCAGCATTTT
TRBJ2-7,TRBD2,NA,TRBV12-3/TRBV12-4,CARSLAGLAGGSSYEQYF,TGTGCCCGCAGTTTAGCGGGACTAGCGGGGGGGAGCTCCTACGAGCAGTACTTC
TRBJ2-5,NA,NA,TRBV6-1,CASSDSGSYLTQETQYF,TGTGCCAGCAGTGATTCCGGGTCCTACCTTACCCAAGAGACCCAGTACTTC
TRBJ2-3,NA,many,TRBV20-1,CSARKGGVSTDTQYF,TGCAGTGCTAGAAAGGGCGGGGTGAGCACAGATACGCAGTATTTT
TRBJ2-2,NA,many,TRBV14,CASSPIGGELFF,TGTGCCAGCAGCCCTATAGGGGGGGAGCTGTTTTTT
TRBJ2-5,TRBD2,many,TRBV5-6,CASSFQTSGGLETQYF,TGTGCCAGCAGCTTTCAGACTAGCGGGGGATTAGAGACCCAGTACTTC
TRBJ2-7,NA,many,TRBV28,CASTLGVFAYEQYF,TGTGCCAGCACCTTGGGGGTTTTTGCCTACGAGCAGTACTTC
TRBJ2-2,TRBD2,many,TRBV7-8,CASARSGGENTGELFF,TGTGCCAGCGCCCGTAGCGGGGGTGAGAACACCGGGGAGCTGTTTTTT
TRBJ2-3,NA,many,TRBV20-1,CSARDSAVGGGDTQYF,TGCAGTGCTAGAGATTCTGCTGTCGGGGGTGGAGATACGCAGTATTTT
TRBJ2-1,TRBD2,NA,TRBV12-3/TRBV12-4,CASSLVSGTSGGAWLHEQFF,TGTGCCAGCAGTTTAGTTTCCGGGACTAGCGGGGGGGCCTGGCTTCACGAGCAGTTCTTC
TRBJ2-1,NA,many,TRBV29-1,CSVDGGIGSYNEQFF,TGCAGCGTTGATGGAGGAATAGGCTCCTACAATGAGCAGTTCTTC
TRBJ1-2,NA,few,TRBV7-2,CASSPPDAFYGYTF,TGTGCCAGCAGCCCACCGGATGCTTTCTATGGCTACACCTTC